A single sample gave rise to the 29 T cell receptor beta chains below, sequenced in a study of T-cell reconstitution after alpha-beta-depleted transplantation in children. Library preparation (for TCRbeta) was performed with unique molecular identifiers. A single record per CDR3 protein comes from TCRdb applying MiXCR to the PCR reads. The sample contains 700,000 or so distinct CDR3 sequences, around 13% of which appear only once. The sample here was PBMCs, taken before TCRalphabeta/CD19-depleted stem cell transplant. These receptors all come from a girl aged 2 to 10 with congenital amegakaryocytic thrombocytopenia, due to receive a stem cell transplant.

Many counts were recorded for this clonotype. This chain joins TRBV5-1 and TRBJ2-7; D is unresolved. This CDR3 is built from 12 residues. Germline CDR1 is SGHRS and CDR2 is YFSETQ. Between the trimmed V and J ends, which lost 4 bases and 7 bases, there was a span of 12 bases. The CDR3 DNA reads as TGCGCCAGCAGCCCTTCTTCGTCGGAGCAGTACTTC. As protein: CASSPSSSEQYF.

This clonotype has a count of ten or more. The chain has TRBV10-3 and TRBJ2-3; TRBD2 matches at 7 bases. This CDR3 region has 14 residues. Germline V gene data show CDR1 as ENHRY and CDR2 as SYGVKD. With V trimmed by 10 bases and J by 0 bases, 7 bases remained unmatched. CDR3 nucleotides: TGTGCCACGACGACTAGCCCTAGCACAGATACGCAGTATTTT. This translates into CATTTSPSTDTQYF.

The sample holds a few counts of this clonotype. The V call is TRBV5-6, the J call TRBJ2-1; 9 bases match TRBD2. The germline gives CDR1 SGHDT, CDR2 YYEEEE. Losses at the gene ends were 1 base for V and 3 bases for J; bases not matched to a gene: 11. The CDR3 is 18 amino acids. The CDR3 loop reads CASSLYLAGRGHYNEQFF. In nucleotides, the CDR3 is TGTGCCAGCAGCTTGTACCTAGCGGGAAGGGGGCACTACAATGAGCAGTTCTTC.

This clonotype has at least ten counts. This chain connects TRBV20-1 to TRBJ2-7, with TRBD2 as a possible D gene (7 bases). V lost 6 bases to trimming and J lost 3 bases, with 12 bases between them. Germline V gives CDR1 DFQATT, CDR2 SNEGSKA (reference sequence). The CDR3 length is 12 residues. The CDR3 here is CSAQGRGYEQYF. The CDR3 nucleotides read TGCAGTGCCCAGGGGAGGGGCTACGAGCAGTACTTC.

This clonotype appeared many times. The chain is built from TRBV20-1 and TRBJ1-2, with D hard to call. CDR1 is DFQATT, CDR2 SNEGSKA, per germline (reference sequence). Trimming took 0 bases from V and 8 from J, leaving 22 bases between them. This CDR3 spans 16 amino acids. CDR3 amino acids: CSARDPRAYSSNGYTF. CDR3 bases: TGCAGTGCTAGAGATCCGAGGGCGTACAGCTCTAACGGCTACACCTTC.

At least ten counts were recorded for this clonotype. One end of the junction fails to match germline, which may point to a read error. The chain uses TRBV7-9 and TRBJ1-4, with D possibly TRBD1 on 6 matching bases. CDR1 and CDR2 (germline): SEHNR, FQNEAQ (reference sequence). The CDR3 has 14 amino acids. The CDR3 reads CASSLDRTDEKLFF. For the CDR3, the DNA is TGTGCCAGCAGCTTGGACAGAACTGATGAAAAACTGTTTTTT.

This rearrangement joins TRBV12-3 or TRBV12-4 to TRBJ2-1, with D uncertain. The CDR3 covers 10 residues. The V end lost 5 bases, the J end lost 8 bases, and 4 bases lay between the germline ends. CDR3 coding DNA: TGTGCCAGCAGTCGTCATGAGCAGTTCTTC. Translating gives CASSRHEQFF.

This clonotype was seen at least ten times. This chain uses TRBV12-3 or TRBV12-4 with TRBJ2-7, with D uncertain. The CDR3 has 13 amino acids. V lost 3 bases, J lost 1 base, and 7 bases lay in between. CDR3 in DNA: TGTGCCAGCAGTTTTTCCACGTCCTACGAGCAGTACTTC. Translation: CASSFSTSYEQYF.

The CDR3, as DNA: TGTGCCTGGAGTGTAGGCGGTACGGAGCTGTTTTTT. Protein product: CAWSVGGTELFF. This chain joins TRBV30 and TRBJ2-2; D gene uncertain. The V end was cut by 0 bases, the J end by 10 bases, with 9 bases between. Germline V gene sequence: CDR1 GTSNPN, CDR2 SVGIG (reference sequence). The CDR3 runs to 12 residues.

Concerning this clonotype: Given a much more abundant clone one base away, this may be a read error. This chain joins TRBV20-1 and TRBJ1-5, with D perhaps TRBD1 (5 bases). The CDR3 has 13 amino acids. Germline V gene lookup returns CDR1 DFQATT and CDR2 SNEGSKA (reference sequence). V lost 6 bases and J 2 bases, leaving 11 bases between the germline ends. The CDR3 nucleotides read TGCAGTGCGCTAGGGGAAGGCAATCAGCCCCAGCATTTT. It codes for CSALGEGNQPQHF.

At least ten counts were recorded for this clonotype. The CDR3 sequence: CASSPRTLSGANVLTF. The CDR3 DNA reads TGTGCCAGCAGCCCCCGGACTCTCTCTGGGGCCAACGTCCTGACTTTC. The gene calls are TRBV7-2 and TRBJ2-6; possible D gene TRBD2, 5 bases. Germline values: CDR1 SGHTA, CDR2 FQGNSA. The CDR3 runs to 16 residues. V was shortened by 5 bases and J by 0 bases, with 11 bases between the two germline ends.

This clonotype was seen many times. This rearrangement joins TRBV12-3 or TRBV12-4 to TRBJ2-7; D is uncertain. The CDR3 extends over 14 amino acids. V was shortened by 3 bases and J by 0 bases, with 9 bases between the two germline ends. For the CDR3, the DNA is TGTGCCAGCAGTTTGACGACACACTCCTACGAGCAGTACTTC. It translates to CASSLTTHSYEQYF.

The rearrangement links TRBV10-2 to TRBJ2-5; no clear D gene. V was trimmed by 6 bases and J by 4 bases, leaving 15 bases between them. Germline CDR1 and CDR2: WSHSY and SAAADI. The CDR3 sequence is 14 residues long. CDR3 coding DNA: TGCGCCAGCAGCAAAATTTCGGGCGGAGAGACCCAGTACTTC. The encoded protein is CASSKISGGETQYF.

Only a few counts were recorded for this clonotype. The CDR3 DNA follows: TGTGCCAGCAGCTCCGCCGTTAGGCTAGCGGGGTTGAACACCGGGGAGCTGTTTTTT. Translated, it gives CASSSAVRLAGLNTGELFF. The V gene is TRBV7-8, the J gene TRBJ2-2; TRBD2 matches at 9 bases. The germline V gene has CDR1 SGHVS and CDR2 FQNEAQ. With 4 bases clipped from V and 1 base from J, the junction kept 13 bases outside the gene matches. This CDR3 contains 19 residues.

On this clonotype itself: A read error may account for a junction end that differs from germline. The V and J genes are TRBV4-1 and TRBJ2-1; D is undetermined. Germline assignment: CDR1 MGHRA and CDR2 YSYEKL. This CDR3 is 14 amino acids long. The CDR3 protein is CASSPAISYSEQFF. For the CDR3, the DNA is TGCGCCAGCAGCCCGGCGATCTCCTACAGTGAGCAGTTCTTC.

About this clonotype: A much larger clone differs from this one at a single base, so this may be a read error. The chain has TRBV7-6 and TRBJ2-1; TRBD2 is a possible D gene (6 bases). V was trimmed by 0 bases and J by 8 bases, leaving 11 bases between them. Germline lookup yields CDR1 SGHVS and CDR2 FNYEAQ. The CDR3 loop spans 14 amino acids. Here the CDR3 DNA reads TGTGCCAGCAGCTTAGCGACTAGTATGTATGAGCAGTTCTTC. Encoded protein: CASSLATSMYEQFF.

Only a few counts were recorded for this clonotype. The rearrangement links TRBV2 to TRBJ2-3, with 7 bases fitting TRBD1. Trimming removed 6 bases from V and 2 bases from J; junction bases left unmatched: 8. Germline V gene lookup returns CDR1 SNHLY and CDR2 FYNNEI. The CDR3 length is 15 residues. CDR3 amino acids: CASRHGTDITDTQYF. The CDR3 DNA reads TGTGCCAGCAGACACGGGACAGATATCACAGATACGCAGTATTTT.

The sample holds a few counts of this clonotype. This sequence joins TRBV7-9 and TRBJ1-1; 8 bases align to TRBD1. The CDR3 sequence is 13 residues long. Looked up from germline, CDR1 is SEHNR and CDR2 is FQNEAQ (reference sequence). The trim removed 6 bases at V and 4 bases at J, leaving 4 bases unmatched. The CDR3 protein is CASRSDRATEAFF. CDR3 coding DNA: TGTGCCAGCAGGTCGGACAGGGCCACTGAAGCTTTCTTT. Drawing the rest from reference TRBV7-9 and TRBJ1-1, the complete variable domain is DTGVSQNPRHKITKRGQNVTFRCDPISEHNRLYWYRQTLGQGPEFLTYFQNEAQLEKSRLLSDRFSAERPKGSFSTLEIQRTEQGDSAMYLCASRSDRATEAFFGQGTRLTVV.

This clonotype was counted at least ten times. V usage is TRBV29-1 and J usage is TRBJ2-7; D remains ambiguous. The ends were cut back, 1 base at V and 0 bases at J, with 7 bases in the middle. This CDR3 contains 13 residues. Per the germline V gene, CDR1 is SQVTM and CDR2 is ANQGSEA. CDR3 coding DNA: TGCAGCGTTGAAGTCGGATACTCCTACGAGCAGTACTTC. This sequence encodes CSVEVGYSYEQYF.

Many counts were recorded for this clonotype. The rearrangement joins TRBV5-1 to TRBJ2-7; D perhaps matches TRBD1 (5 bases). V lost 4 bases and J 4 bases, leaving 18 bases between the germline ends. The CDR3 spans 15 residues. The germline V gene encodes CDR1 SGHRS and CDR2 YFSETQ. The CDR3 nucleotides read TGCGCCAGCAGCCTAAGTCGACAGAAGGAATACGAGCAGTACTTC. Translated, it gives CASSLSRQKEYEQYF.

The table lists this clonotype with a few counts. The CDR3, as DNA: TGTGCCAGCAGCTTAGGGTCACTAGCGGAAGAGACCCAGTACTTC. It specifies CASSLGSLAEETQYF. The chain combines TRBV7-9 with TRBJ2-5, with 8 bases fitting TRBD2. Germline values: CDR1 SEHNR, CDR2 FQNEAQ (reference sequence). V shed 1 base and J 3 bases; nucleotides not matched to a gene: 4. CDR3 length: 15 amino acids.

The V gene is TRBV3-1, the J gene TRBJ2-1; unclear D gene. CDR1 is LGHDT, CDR2 YNNKEL, per germline (reference sequence). There are 14 residues in the CDR3. Trimming took 0 bases from V and 7 from J, leaving 10 bases between them. CDR3 in amino acids: CASSQDWGGNEQFF. The DNA for the CDR3 is TGTGCCAGCAGCCAAGATTGGGGTGGGAATGAGCAGTTCTTC.

This clonotype was detected ten times or more. V and J are TRBV7-6 and TRBJ1-2; D remains unclear. Trimming took off 2 bases at V and 3 bases at J, with 7 bases between the two ends. CDR1 and CDR2 (germline): SGHVS, FNYEAQ. The CDR3 contains 13 residues. The CDR3 DNA sequence: TGTGCCAGCAGCTTAACCCAAGACTATGGCTACACCTTC. It encodes CASSLTQDYGYTF.

Ten or more counts support this clonotype. The chain recombines TRBV10-3 with TRBJ2-7; 8 bases fit TRBD1. Germline loops: CDR1 ENHRY, CDR2 SYGVKD. J gave up 7 bases and V 6 bases, and 11 bases lay outside the gene matches. The CDR3 is 14 residues long. The CDR3 sequence is CAIRGLETGDEQYF. The CDR3 DNA reads as TGTGCCATCAGAGGCCTCGAGACAGGGGATGAGCAGTACTTC.

This clonotype was seen repeatedly, ten times or more. This sequence joins TRBV20-1 and TRBJ2-1; 8 bases align to TRBD2. The CDR3 length is 16 residues. V dropped 5 bases and J dropped 0; count of bases not matched to a gene: 9. In germline, CDR1 is DFQATT, CDR2 SNEGSKA (reference sequence). The CDR3 nucleotides are TGCAGTGCTCCAAGGCGGGCGGGAGGCTCCTACAATGAGCAGTTCTTC. Translated: CSAPRRAGGSYNEQFF.

On this clonotype: This may arise from a read error, as a much more abundant clone is one base away. V and J are TRBV12-3 or TRBV12-4 and TRBJ1-2; 7 bases map to TRBD1. CDR3 length: 14 amino acids. J was trimmed by 4 bases and V by 7 bases; bases with no gene match: 9. CDR3 sequence reads: CASTQGGSLYGYTF. CDR3 nucleotides: TGTGCCAGCACCCAGGGGGGCAGCCTCTATGGCTACACCTTC.

This clonotype was detected ten times or more. V and J are TRBV10-3 and TRBJ2-1, with 7 positions matching TRBD2. Germline V gene lookup returns CDR1 ENHRY and CDR2 SYGVKD. Trimming took 7 bases from V and 2 from J; bases not matched to a gene: 2. The CDR3 sequence is 13 residues long. CDR3 protein: CAITSGTYNEQFF. CDR3 in DNA: TGTGCCATCACTAGCGGAACCTACAATGAGCAGTTCTTC.

This clonotype was picked up many times. The rearrangement uses TRBV12-3 or TRBV12-4 and TRBJ1-1; maybe TRBD1 (5 bases). Trimming left V 1 base short and J 1 base short, with 16 bases between. The CDR3 sequence is 17 residues long. The CDR3 spells CASSLVTGAAPNTEAFF. CDR3 DNA sequence: TGTGCCAGCAGTTTAGTAACCGGGGCGGCACCGAACACTGAAGCTTTCTTT.

This clonotype was observed at least ten times. The CDR3 protein is CSASLWEMNTEAFF. Written as DNA, the CDR3 is TGCAGTGCAAGCCTCTGGGAGATGAACACTGAAGCTTTCTTT. The chain carries TRBV20-1 and TRBJ1-1; D unresolved. Per the germline V gene, CDR1 is DFQATT and CDR2 is SNEGSKA (reference sequence). The CDR3 has 14 amino acids. V was pared by 6 bases and J by 0 bases, with 14 bases between.